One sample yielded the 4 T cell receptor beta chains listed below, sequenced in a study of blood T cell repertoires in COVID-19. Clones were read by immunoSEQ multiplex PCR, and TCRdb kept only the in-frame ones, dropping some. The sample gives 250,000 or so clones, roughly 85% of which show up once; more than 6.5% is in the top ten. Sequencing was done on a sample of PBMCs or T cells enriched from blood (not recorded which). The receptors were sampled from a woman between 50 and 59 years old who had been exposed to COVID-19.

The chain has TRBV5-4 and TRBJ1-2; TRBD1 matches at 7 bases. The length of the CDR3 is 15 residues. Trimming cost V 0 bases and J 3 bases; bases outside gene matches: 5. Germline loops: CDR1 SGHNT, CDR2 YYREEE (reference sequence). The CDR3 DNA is TGTGCCAGCAGCTTGGAGACAGGGTCTGACTATGGCTACACCTTC. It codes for CASSLETGSDYGYTF. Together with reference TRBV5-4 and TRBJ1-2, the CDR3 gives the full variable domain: ETGVTQSPTHLIKTRGQQVTLRCSSQSGHNTVSWYQQALGQGPQFIFQYYREEENGRGNFPPRFSGLQFPNYSSELNVNALELDDSALYLCASSLETGSDYGYTFGSGTRLTVV.

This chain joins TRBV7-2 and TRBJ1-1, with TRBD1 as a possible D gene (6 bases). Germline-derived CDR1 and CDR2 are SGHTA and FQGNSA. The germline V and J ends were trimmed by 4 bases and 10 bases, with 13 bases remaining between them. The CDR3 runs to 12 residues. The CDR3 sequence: CASSWAGGTAFF. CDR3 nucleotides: TGTGCCAGCAGCTGGGCTGGGGGCACAGCTTTCTTT.

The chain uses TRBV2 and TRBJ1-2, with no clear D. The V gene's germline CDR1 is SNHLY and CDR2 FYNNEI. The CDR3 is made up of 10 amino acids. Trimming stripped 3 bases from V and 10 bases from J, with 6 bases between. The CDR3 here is CASSEGAYTF. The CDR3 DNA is TGTGCCAGCAGTGAGGGAGCCTACACCTTC.

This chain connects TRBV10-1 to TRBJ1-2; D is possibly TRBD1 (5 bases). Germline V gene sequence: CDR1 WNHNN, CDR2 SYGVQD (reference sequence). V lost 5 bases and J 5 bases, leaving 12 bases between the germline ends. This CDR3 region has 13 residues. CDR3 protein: CASSSDSDYGYTF. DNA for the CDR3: TGCGCCAGCAGTAGTGACAGCGATTATGGCTACACCTTC.